The text below deals with one T cell receptor beta chain. This clonotype appeared many times. Its antigen target is currently unknown. No much larger clonotype is one base removed from it; base qualities were not supplied. The CDR3 starts with the cysteine, ends with the phenylalanine, and has 14 residues. The read is trimmed to its CDR3 DNA, 42 bases read in frame from base 1. For CDR1 and CDR2, the germline V gene lists SGHTA and FQGTGA. V and J are trimmed by 3 bases and 4 bases, and the gene matches miss 3 bases of the junction. Library prep was done by multiplex PCR. The listed sequencing device is Illumina HiSeq 4000. TCR beta libraries were built with iRepertoire HTBI primers and Arm-PCR amplification of CDR3 regions. Before sequencing, the PCR products underwent gel purification. Per the source publication's procedure: Across samples, 55 to 80 TRBV and approximately 15 TRBJ segments were identified and used for gene usage analysis of CDR3 amino acid clonotypes. Filtered high-quality paired reads were merged into contigs using COPE and FqMerger. Contigs were aligned with BLAST to IMGT TRBV, TRBD and TRBJ reference genes, and CDR3 was defined per IMGT. Clonotypes above 0.1% frequency were classified as highly expanded clones. Shannon entropy served as the measure of repertoire diversity, while the Gini coefficient captured V-J evenness. A clonotype was considered public if more than one individual shared it. Starting from the raw public reads, TCRdb applied fastp trimming at Q25, assembled clones with MiXCR and retained in-frame beta chains. Rows are unified per CDR3 protein, each entry keeping the most common DNA and genes. In this record, the V and J calls reflect TCRdb's handling and not the investigators' own analysis. Counted in this sample were about 420,000 distinct CDR3 sequences; about a sixth of them appeared once. About 25% of the sample belongs to the ten largest clones.

In the paper's terms, the time point label means: newly diagnosed GD, antithyroid drugs for less than 3 months. For both TCR sequencing and RNA sequencing, RNA was extracted from PBMCs using TRIzol. The diagnosis of Graves' disease followed American Thyroid Association guidelines. Patients were recruited from an endocrinology department in Xi'an, China. Each patient gave approximately 8.8 milliliters of peripheral blood, collected in an EDTA anticoagulant tube. Ficoll Paque Plus density gradient separation was used to isolate PBMCs, and no additional T cell sorting was done. An Agilent 2100 Bioanalyzer and agarose gel were used to assess RNA quality, and a NanoDrop 2000 was used to measure RNA concentration. This entry belongs to a study of regulatory T cells in long-lasting Graves disease (dated by TCRdb to about 2021). For context, the study as a whole: Patients with newly diagnosed Graves' disease had been on antithyroid drugs for under 3 months. Peripheral blood TCR sequencing and RNA sequencing compared persistent Graves' disease patients with newly diagnosed Graves' disease patients. The study was registered as a clinical trial and conducted in China. A total of approximately 35 samples underwent TCR sequencing: 13 from persistent and roughly 20 from newly diagnosed Graves' disease patients. What the authors observed across the whole study: TRBV28, TRBJ1-2 and TRBJ2-5 were preferentially used in persistent disease, while TRBV20-1 and TRBJ2-1 were favored in newly diagnosed disease. The small sample size was acknowledged by the authors as a limitation that may reduce accuracy. Only the TCR beta chain was sequenced and analyzed. Lower TCR Shannon entropy and fewer highly expanded clones were observed in persistent Graves' disease patients than in newly diagnosed patients, which suggested clonal expansion. Peripheral blood alone was examined, since thyroid tissue, which constituted the primary lesion, could not be accessed. Patients with persistent disease shared more public clonotypes (around 3,000) than newly diagnosed patients did (roughly 970).

This sample was also put to use in a study of T cells in Graves' hyperthyroidism and ophthalmopathy. That second report states: Graves' hyperthyroidism was defined as stable when no progression to ophthalmopathy occurred over 18 months of follow-up. Hyperthyroidism patients were newly diagnosed, had a disease duration of under 2 months, and were aged 18 to 65 years. Any patient with an uncontrolled infection, another autoimmune disease, pregnancy or lactation was excluded. Diagnoses were based on clinical symptoms, serum thyroxine and TRAb, thyroid ultrasound and orbital computed tomography. The TCR CDR3 was subjected to a first round of RT-PCR using the HTBI primer set and the Qiagen OneStep RT-PCR kit. Most expanded thyroid clonotypes (frequency above 0.001) were also detected in blood, suggesting blood repertoires may reflect thyroid immune responses. A model built on a 13 V-J signature distinguished ophthalmopathy from stable hyperthyroidism, reaching around 87% sensitivity and approximately 83% specificity in cross-validation and 80%/75% in testing. During validation, the model predicted progression to ophthalmopathy a median of around 6 months ahead of onset, with around 71% sensitivity and 72% to 80% specificity. TCR V-J signatures able to tell the groups apart were searched for in a discovery cohort of 90 to 100 patients, of whom around 43 had Graves' ophthalmopathy and 57 had stable Graves' hyperthyroidism. Prospective prediction of ophthalmopathy was tested in an independent validation cohort of some 19 hyperthyroidism patients and approximately 17 patients who later progressed to ophthalmopathy. The 95 to 100 discovery patients were randomly split 7:3 into training and test sets. In six Graves' hyperthyroidism patients, the study also compared T-cell repertoires from thyroid tissue with T-cell repertoires from blood. Once sampling was done, hyperthyroidism patients were given methimazole at a starting dose of 30 mg daily, whereas ophthalmopathy patients were given high-dose intravenous methylprednisolone. Libraries were constructed in a second round of multiplex PCR, after which size selection and purification were performed. Sequencing of the libraries was done on an Illumina HiSeq2000 using paired-end 100 bp reads. SOAPnuke was used to process the raw data, with reads discarded if the reads contained adapters or uncalled bases, had a mean Phred below 15, or lacked an exact constant-primer or identifier match. COPE v1.2.5 was used to merge high-quality paired reads, and clonotypes were defined as unique nucleotide sequences. MiTCR v1.1 was used to align clonotypes to the IMGT TRBV, TRBD and TRBJ reference segments. The analysis included only V-J combinations with a frequency above 0.0001, which together covered 99% to 99.2% of the repertoires. The TCS score was defined as F50 (clonal expansion) divided by E x V (chaos), with BLOSUM62-based TCRdist calculated between CDR3 peptides within each V-J. Welch's t-statistics and random forest reduced 500 to 550 V-J features to roughly 13, which were used in a naive Bayes classifier (R e1071). Sample size was not statistically predetermined, and investigators were not blinded to group allocation. The paper describes TCR Vbeta CDR3 sequencing of roughly 130 peripheral blood samples, made up of 40 to 45 ophthalmopathy patients, around 78 hyperthyroidism patients and 17 progressor patients.

This sequence uses TRBV7-3 and TRBJ2-1, with 7 middle bases fitting TRBD1. The sample here was peripheral blood mononuclear cells (PBMCs), taken at new diagnosis, from a patient treated with antithyroid drugs. The clonotype was recovered from a woman in her late teens or twenties with Graves disease. Donor details come from another sample of the same person, matched by shared clones. The CDR3 region has the sequence CASSFGQDYNEQFF. The DNA sequence is as follows: TGTGCCAGCAGCTTCGGACAGGATTACAATGAGCAGTTCTTC.